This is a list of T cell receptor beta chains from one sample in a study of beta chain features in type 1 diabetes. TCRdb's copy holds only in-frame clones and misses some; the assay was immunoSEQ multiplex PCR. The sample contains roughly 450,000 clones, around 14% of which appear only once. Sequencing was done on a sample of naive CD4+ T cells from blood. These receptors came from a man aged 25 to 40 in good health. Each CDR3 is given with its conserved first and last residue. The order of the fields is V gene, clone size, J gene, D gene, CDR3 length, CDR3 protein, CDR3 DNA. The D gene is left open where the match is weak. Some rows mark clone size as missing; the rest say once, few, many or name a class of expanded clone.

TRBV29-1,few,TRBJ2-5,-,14,CSGGTTGSGETQYF,TGCAGCGGGGGAACGACGGGGAGTGGAGAGACCCAGTACTTC
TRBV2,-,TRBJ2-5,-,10,CASSGETQYF,TGTGCCAGCAGTGGTGAGACCCAGTACTTC
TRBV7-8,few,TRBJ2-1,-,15,CASSLVPLAGDEQFF,TGTGCCAGCAGCTTAGTTCCACTAGCTGGGGATGAGCAGTTCTTC
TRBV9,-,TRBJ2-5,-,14,CASSVELFGETQYF,TGTGCCAGCAGCGTAGAACTTTTCGGAGAGACCCAGTACTTC
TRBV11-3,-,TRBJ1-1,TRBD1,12,CASSPRDRAAFF,TGTGCCAGCAGCCCTCGGGACAGAGCAGCTTTCTTT
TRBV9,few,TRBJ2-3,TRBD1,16,CASSALGQPRTDTQYF,TGTGCCAGCAGCGCACTGGGACAGCCACGCACAGATACGCAGTATTTT
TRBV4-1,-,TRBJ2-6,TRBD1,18,CASSQEWAQGAGANVLTF,TGCGCCAGCAGCCAAGAATGGGCGCAGGGGGCTGGGGCCAACGTCCTGACTTTC
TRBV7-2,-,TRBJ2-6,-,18,CASSLWAGANSGANVLTF,TGTGCCAGCAGCCTCTGGGCGGGGGCGAATTCTGGGGCCAACGTCCTGACTTTC
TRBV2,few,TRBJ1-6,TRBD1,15,CASSEDRGYNSPLHF,TGTGCCAGCAGTGAAGACAGGGGCTATAATTCACCCCTCCACTTT
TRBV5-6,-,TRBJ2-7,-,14,CASRTGHPRGEQYF,TGTGCCAGCAGGACAGGCCATCCCCGGGGCGAGCAGTACTTC
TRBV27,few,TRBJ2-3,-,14,CASSYGGPTDTQYF,TGTGCCAGCAGCTATGGGGGTCCGACAGATACGCAGTATTTT
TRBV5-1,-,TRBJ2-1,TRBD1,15,CASSSGQSSYNEQFF,TGCGCCAGCAGCTCGGGACAGAGCTCCTACAATGAGCAGTTCTTC
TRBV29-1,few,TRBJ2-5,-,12,CSVVPTGETQYF,TGCAGCGTCGTTCCAACCGGGGAGACCCAGTACTTC
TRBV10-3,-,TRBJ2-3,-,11,CAISELSRQYF,TGTGCCATCAGTGAACTTAGTAGGCAGTATTTT
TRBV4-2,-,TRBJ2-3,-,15,CASSHTPLSTDTQYF,TGTGCCAGCAGCCACACCCCCTTGAGCACAGATACGCAGTATTTT
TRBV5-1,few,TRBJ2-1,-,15,CASSYSGVTYNEQFF,TGCGCCAGCAGCTATTCAGGGGTTACCTACAATGAGCAGTTCTTC
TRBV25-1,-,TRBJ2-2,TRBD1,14,CASRETGQAGELFF,TGTGCCAGCAGAGAGACAGGGCAGGCCGGGGAGCTGTTTTTT
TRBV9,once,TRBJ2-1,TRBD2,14,CASGRTSGRVEQFF,TGTGCCAGCGGCCGGACTAGCGGGAGGGTTGAGCAGTTCTTC
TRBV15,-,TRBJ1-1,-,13,CATKPGSNTEAFF,TGTGCCACCAAACCAGGGTCCAACACTGAAGCTTTCTTT
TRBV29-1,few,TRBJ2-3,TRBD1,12,CSVDQGVDTQYF,TGCAGCGTTGATCAGGGGGTAGATACGCAGTATTTT
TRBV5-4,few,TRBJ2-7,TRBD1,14,CASSPTGGIYEQYF,TGTGCCAGCAGCCCAACAGGGGGAATCTACGAGCAGTACTTC
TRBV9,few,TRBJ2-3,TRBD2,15,CASSVGRERADTQYF,TGTGCCAGCAGCGTCGGGAGGGAGCGGGCAGATACGCAGTATTTT
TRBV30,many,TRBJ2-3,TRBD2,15,CAWRARLAGTDTQYF,TGTGCCTGGAGGGCGAGACTAGCGGGAACAGATACGCAGTATTTT
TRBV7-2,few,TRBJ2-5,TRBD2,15,CASSLGLADQETQYF,TGTGCCAGCAGCTTAGGGCTAGCGGACCAAGAGACCCAGTACTTC
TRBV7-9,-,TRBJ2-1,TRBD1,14,CASSLAGQYNEQFF,TGTGCCAGCAGCTTAGCGGGACAGTACAATGAGCAGTTCTTC
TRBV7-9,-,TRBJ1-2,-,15,CASSLWSAGDYGYTF,TGTGCCAGCAGCTTATGGTCGGCAGGTGACTATGGCTACACCTTC
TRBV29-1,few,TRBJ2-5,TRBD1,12,CSVGRQGATQYF,TGCAGCGTTGGACGACAGGGCGCGACCCAGTACTTC
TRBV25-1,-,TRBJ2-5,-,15,CASGLPRGNQETQYF,TGTGCCAGCGGGCTTCCTAGGGGGAACCAAGAGACCCAGTACTTC
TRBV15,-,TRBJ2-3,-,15,CATSRDSGRTDTQYF,TGTGCCACCAGCAGGGACAGCGGGCGTACAGATACGCAGTATTTT
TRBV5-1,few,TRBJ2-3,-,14,CASSKWDSTDTQYF,TGCGCCAGCAGCAAGTGGGACAGCACAGATACGCAGTATTTT
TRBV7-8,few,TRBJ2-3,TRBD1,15,CASSFGTANTDTQYF,TGTGCCAGCAGCTTTGGGACAGCAAACACAGATACGCAGTATTTT
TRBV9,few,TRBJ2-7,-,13,CASSVDASYEQYF,TGTGCCAGCAGCGTAGATGCCAGCTACGAGCAGTACTTC
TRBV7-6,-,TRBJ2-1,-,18,CASSLRPLRGGSYNEQFF,TGTGCCAGCAGCTTACGTCCCCTCAGGGGGGGATCCTACAATGAGCAGTTCTTC
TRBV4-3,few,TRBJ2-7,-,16,CASSQEVGQEGNEQYF,TGCGCCAGCAGCCAAGAAGTTGGACAGGAGGGAAACGAGCAGTACTTC
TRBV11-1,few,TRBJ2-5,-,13,CASSQGLQETQYF,TGTGCCAGCAGCCAAGGTCTACAAGAGACCCAGTACTTC
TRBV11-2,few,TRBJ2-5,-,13,CASSLVGGETQYF,TGTGCCAGCAGCTTAGTTGGCGGAGAGACCCAGTACTTC
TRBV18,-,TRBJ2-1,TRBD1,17,CASSPQEGGTGANEQFF,TGTGCCAGCTCACCACAGGAAGGGGGGACAGGGGCCAATGAGCAGTTCTTC
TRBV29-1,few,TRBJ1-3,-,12,CSVVSPGDTIYF,TGCAGCGTTGTCTCTCCGGGTGACACCATATATTTT
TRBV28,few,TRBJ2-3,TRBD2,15,CASSNAGRSSDTQYF,TGTGCCAGCAGTAACGCCGGGAGGAGCTCAGATACGCAGTATTTT
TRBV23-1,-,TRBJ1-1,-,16,CASSQSERPPRSEAFF,TGCGCCAGCAGTCAATCAGAGCGACCCCCGCGTTCTGAAGCTTTCTTT
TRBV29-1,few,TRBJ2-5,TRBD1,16,CSVESGTGLQMETQYF,TGCAGCGTTGAATCGGGGACAGGTCTCCAAATGGAGACCCAGTACTTC
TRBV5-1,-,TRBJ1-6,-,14,CASSLAQRGSPLHF,TGCGCCAGCAGCTTGGCTCAGAGGGGGTCACCCCTCCACTTT
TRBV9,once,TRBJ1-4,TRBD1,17,CASSVGPAGTGAEKLFF,TGTGCCAGCAGCGTAGGACCAGCCGGGACAGGGGCTGAAAAACTGTTTTTT
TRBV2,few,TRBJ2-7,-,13,CASRRAGSYEQYF,TGTGCCAGCCGGCGAGCGGGTTCCTACGAGCAGTACTTC
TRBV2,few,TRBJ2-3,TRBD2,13,CASSSGRKDTQYF,TGTGCCAGCTCTAGCGGGAGAAAAGATACGCAGTATTTT
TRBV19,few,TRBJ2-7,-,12,CASSNRLDEQYF,TGTGCCAGTAGTAACCGTCTGGACGAGCAGTACTTC
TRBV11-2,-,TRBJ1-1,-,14,CASSLRFGNTEAFF,TGTGCCAGCAGCTTAAGGTTTGGTAACACTGAAGCTTTCTTT
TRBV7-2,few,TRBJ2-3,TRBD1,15,CASGWTGGSTDTQYF,TGTGCCAGCGGATGGACAGGGGGAAGCACAGATACGCAGTATTTT
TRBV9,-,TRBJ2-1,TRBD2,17,CASSATGLAGVGNEQFF,TGTGCCAGCAGCGCCACGGGACTAGCGGGAGTGGGCAACGAGCAGTTCTTC
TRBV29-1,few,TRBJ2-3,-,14,CSVAPRTGRDTQYF,TGCAGCGTTGCCCCAAGAACAGGGAGGGATACGCAGTATTTT
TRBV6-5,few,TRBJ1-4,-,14,CASSQDRSPRKLFF,TGTGCCAGCAGCCAAGACCGAAGTCCGAGAAAACTGTTTTTT